This TCR beta chain was captured by sequencing in a study of CD8+ T cells in alopecia areata. The study, taken as a whole, reports: Scalp samples also yield sequences of resident alphabeta T cells from normal skin. Patients shared TCRs less clearly than mice did, possibly owing to HLA. More clonal than normal scalp was lesional scalp, particularly alopecia totalis/universalis.

V shed 3 bases and J shed 4 bases, with 12 bases lying between them. CDR3 length: 13 residues. Germline CDR1 SQVTM, CDR2 ANQGSEA. Extracted from the samples, RNA was reverse transcribed into cDNA to serve as the sequencing template. TCRdb's table, derived via immunoSEQ multiplex PCR, lists solely in-frame clones and lacks some. The table shows under 40,000 clones, with around half occurring only once. Roughly 5 patients had their CD4+ cells sorted into CD25+CD127- cells. Peripheral blood, together with lesional scalp punch biopsies, was collected from alopecia areata patients. In the case of this clone: Its antigen is not identified.

The chain carries TRBV29-1 and TRBJ1-2; TRBD1 might be the D (6 bases). Sequencing was performed on CD4+ Tregs sorted from blood. This receptor was obtained from a human donor with alopecia areata. In nucleotides, the CDR3 is TGCAGCGTTGATCCGGGACATTCCTATGGCTACACCTTC. This codes for CSVDPGHSYGYTF.